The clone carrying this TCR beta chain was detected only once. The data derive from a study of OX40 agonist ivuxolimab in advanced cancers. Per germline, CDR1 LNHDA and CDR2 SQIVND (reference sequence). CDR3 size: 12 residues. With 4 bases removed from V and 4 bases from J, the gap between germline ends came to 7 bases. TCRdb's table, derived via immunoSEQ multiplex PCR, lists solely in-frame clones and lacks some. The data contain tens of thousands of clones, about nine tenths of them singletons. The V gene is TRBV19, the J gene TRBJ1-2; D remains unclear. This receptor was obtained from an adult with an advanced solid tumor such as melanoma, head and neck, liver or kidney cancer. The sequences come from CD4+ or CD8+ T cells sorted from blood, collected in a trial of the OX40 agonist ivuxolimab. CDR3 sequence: CASSTSIYGYTF. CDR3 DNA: TGTGCCAGTAGTACTTCCATCTATGGCTACACCTTC.